This passage covers 22 T cell receptor beta chains from one sample sequenced in a study of blood T cell repertoires in COVID-19. The assay was immunoSEQ multiplex PCR, and TCRdb's table has in-frame clones only and misses some. The table has 40,000 to 50,000 clones, 85% to 90% seen once; the top ten hold roughly 15%. Sequenced: peripheral blood. These receptor sequences come from a human donor in a cohort sampled during active COVID-19.

The chain joins TRBV27 to TRBJ2-7; 9 bases match TRBD1. Germline V gene lookup returns CDR1 MNHEY and CDR2 SMNVEV (reference sequence). V lost 2 bases and J lost 4; bases outside the gene matches: 3. The CDR3 is 14 amino acids. The DNA of the CDR3 is TGTGCCAGCAGTTTAGCGGACAGGGGTTACGAGCAGTACTTC. Translation: CASSLADRGYEQYF.

The CDR3 region is CASSLGGGNSPLHF. The CDR3 region has the DNA TGTGCCAGCAGTTTAGGGGGAGGGAATTCACCCCTCCACTTT. The chain is built from TRBV28 and TRBJ1-6, with TRBD1 as a possible D gene (5 bases). CDR1 and CDR2 from the germline V gene are MDHEN and SYDVKM. Between the trimmed V and J ends, which lost 2 bases and 7 bases, there was a span of 9 bases. This CDR3 contains 14 residues.

The V call is TRBV5-1, the J call TRBJ2-7, with 8 bases that match TRBD1. The V segment lost 2 bases and the J segment 3 bases; nucleotides outside the gene matches: 7. The CDR3 is 15 residues long. Germline CDR1 SGHRS, CDR2 YFSETQ. DNA for the CDR3: TGCGCCAGCAGCTTCCCGACAGGGGATCTCTACGAGCAGTACTTC. This translates into CASSFPTGDLYEQYF. The variable domain in full, with the rest retrieved from reference TRBV5-1 and TRBJ2-7, is KAGVTQTPRYLIKTRGQQVTLSCSPISGHRSVSWYQQTPGQGLQFLFEYFSETQRNKGNFPGRFSGRQFSNSRSEMNVSTLELGDSALYLCASSFPTGDLYEQYFGPGTRLTVT.

This clone was detected a few times. The CDR3 loop is CASSQAPSGGSTYEQYF. CDR3 sequence (DNA): TGCGCCAGCAGCCAGGCCCCCAGCGGGGGGTCTACATACGAGCAGTACTTC. The chain is built from TRBV4-1 and TRBJ2-7; 9 nucleotides line up with TRBD2. Germline values: CDR1 MGHRA, CDR2 YSYEKL. Unmatched junction bases numbered 13, after V lost 3 bases and J lost 4 bases. The CDR3 contains 17 residues.

Of note for this clone: At one end, the junction sequence differs from germline, possibly due to a read error. The chain has TRBV12-3 or TRBV12-4 and TRBJ2-5, with unresolved D. CDR3 length equals 13 residues. The CDR3 sequence is CASTLTNGESQYF. The CDR3 DNA sequence: TGTGCCAGCACCCTGACGAATGGAGAGAGCCAGTACTTC.

J is TRBJ1-1 and V is TRBV30; TRBD1 agrees at 7 bases. The CDR3 is made up of 12 amino acids. The germline gives CDR1 GTSNPN, CDR2 SVGIG (reference sequence). After removal of 7 bases from V and 1 base from J, the junction contained 3 bases not matched to a gene. CDR3 residues: CAYQGGNTEAFF. DNA for the CDR3: TGTGCCTATCAGGGGGGGAACACTGAAGCTTTCTTT.

V and J are TRBV5-1 and TRBJ1-2; D call uncertain. This CDR3 has 12 residues. V was pared by 2 bases and J by 7 bases, with 9 bases between. Germline V gene data show CDR1 as SGHRS and CDR2 as YFSETQ. In DNA form, the CDR3 reads TGCGCCAGCAGCTTCGAACGGGGTGGCTACACCTTC. It yields the protein CASSFERGGYTF. The full variable domain, in which reference TRBV5-1 and TRBJ1-2 provide the parts outside the CDR3, is KAGVTQTPRYLIKTRGQQVTLSCSPISGHRSVSWYQQTPGQGLQFLFEYFSETQRNKGNFPGRFSGRQFSNSRSEMNVSTLELGDSALYLCASSFERGGYTFGSGTRLTVV.

CDR3 DNA sequence: TGTGCCAGCGCGCGTTTTGATACGCAGTATTTT. Translating it yields CASARFDTQYF. The chain is built from TRBV27 and TRBJ2-3, with D unclear. Looked up from germline, CDR1 is MNHEY and CDR2 is SMNVEV (reference sequence). The CDR3 covers 11 residues. V lost 8 bases and J 6 bases, leaving 9 bases between the germline ends.

The rearrangement uses TRBV4-1 and TRBJ2-3, with TRBD1 as a possible D gene (5 bases). The CDR3 runs to 14 residues. Germline V CDR1 and CDR2: MGHRA, YSYEKL. Trimming removed 4 bases at V and 2 bases at J, with 10 bases between. The CDR3 region has the DNA TGCGCCAGCAGCCCGACAGAGTACACAGATACGCAGTATTTT. Its translation: CASSPTEYTDTQYF.

The V and J genes are TRBV6-2 or TRBV6-3 and TRBJ2-3; tentatively, D is TRBD2 (6 bases). The germline CDR1 and CDR2 sequences are MNHEY and SVGEGT. The CDR3 is made up of 13 amino acids. The V end was cut by 0 bases, the J end by 6 bases, with 7 bases between. CDR3 region: CASSYSLADTQYF. The CDR3 nucleotides are TGTGCCAGCAGTTACTCCCTAGCGGATACGCAGTATTTT.

The chain uses TRBV7-3 and TRBJ2-1; a possible D gene is TRBD1 (6 bases). The germline CDR1 and CDR2 sequences are SGHTA and FQGTGA. The CDR3 contains 19 residues. V lost 4 bases and J 0 bases, leaving 22 bases between the germline ends. The CDR3 nucleotides read TGTGCCAGCAGCTGGGGGCCGGGTGACAGCCCGAGCTCCTACAATGAGCAGTTCTTC. It codes for CASSWGPGDSPSSYNEQFF. Full variable domain (outside the CDR3, taken from reference TRBV7-3 and TRBJ2-1): GAGVSQTPSNKVTEKGKYVELRCDPISGHTALYWYRQSLGQGPEFLIYFQGTGAADDSGLPNDRFFAVRPEGSVSTLKIQRTERGDSAVYLCASSWGPGDSPSSYNEQFFGPGTRLTVL.

The rearrangement joins TRBV29-1 to TRBJ2-5, with D perhaps TRBD1 (5 bases). Germline lookup yields CDR1 SQVTM and CDR2 ANQGSEA. CDR3 length: 12 residues. V lost 5 bases to trimming and J lost 5 bases, with 12 bases between them. CDR3 sequence reads: CSVRTFRETQYF. CDR3 nucleotide sequence: TGCAGCGTTAGGACATTTCGGGAGACCCAGTACTTC.

The V gene is TRBV7-9, the J gene TRBJ2-7, with 8 bases identical to TRBD1. The CDR3 is 16 amino acids. Germline V gene data show CDR1 as SEHNR and CDR2 as FQNEAQ (reference sequence). V lost 1 base to trimming and J lost 2 bases; unmatched junction nucleotides: 7. The CDR3 loop is CASSLVSRTGTYEQYF. The CDR3 nucleotides read TGTGCCAGCAGCTTAGTTTCAAGGACAGGGACCTACGAGCAGTACTTC.

V is TRBV24-1 and J is TRBJ2-5; 7 positions agree with TRBD1. The J segment lost 5 bases and the V segment lost 4 bases, leaving 12 bases of the junction unmatched. The germline V gene has CDR1 KGHDR and CDR2 SFDVKD. The CDR3 is 16 amino acids. The CDR3 sequence: CATSDRGTEYGETQYF. For the CDR3, the DNA is TGTGCCACCAGTGACCGAGGGACAGAATACGGGGAGACCCAGTACTTC.

The chain joins TRBV6-5 to TRBJ2-1, with 12 bases fitting TRBD2. The junction had 8 bases not matched to a gene; V was cut back by 10 bases and J by 7 bases. Germline loops: CDR1 MNHEY, CDR2 SVGAGI. CDR3 size: 14 residues. In DNA, the CDR3 is TGTGCCACCTCTCTAGCGGGGGGGCAGAATGAGCAGTTCTTC. This codes for CATSLAGGQNEQFF.

The chain recombines TRBV5-1 with TRBJ2-7; 14 bases line up with TRBD2. Germline lookup yields CDR1 SGHRS and CDR2 YFSETQ. The CDR3 runs 17 residues. With V trimmed by 0 bases and J by 11 bases, 13 bases remained unmatched. The CDR3 DNA follows: TGCGCCAGCAGCTTGGGACAACTGGGACTAGCGGGAGACGTAGAGTACTTC. Its translation: CASSLGQLGLAGDVEYF.

The CDR3 DNA reads as TGTGCCAAATCGGACAGGGGGCATGGCTACACCTTC. Amino acid sequence: CAKSDRGHGYTF. The chain carries TRBV10-3 and TRBJ1-2; 11 bases match TRBD1. CDR3 length: 12 residues. Trimming cost V 10 bases and J 6 bases; bases outside gene matches: 4. From germline, CDR1 is ENHRY and CDR2 SYGVKD.

The chain has TRBV11-2 and TRBJ2-3; a possible D gene is TRBD2 (6 bases). Between the trimmed V and J ends, which lost 1 base and 2 bases, there was a span of 13 bases. The germline V gene has CDR1 SGHAT and CDR2 FQNNGV. The CDR3 spans 16 residues. The CDR3 DNA sequence: TGTGCCAGCAGCTTAGTTGGCGGGACCCCCACAGATACGCAGTATTTT. This sequence encodes CASSLVGGTPTDTQYF.

The gene calls are TRBV12-5 and TRBJ1-1, with D tentatively TRBD1 (5 bases). V was clipped by 6 bases and J by 3 bases, with 14 bases between them. Germline values: CDR1 LGHNT, CDR2 FRNRAP. The CDR3 consists of 14 residues. The CDR3 region has the DNA TGTGCTAGTGGAAGAAACGGGGGGTACACTGAAGCTTTCTTT. As protein: CASGRNGGYTEAFF.

This CDR3 is CASSLEVTSQETQYF. The CDR3 nucleotides read TGTGCCAGCAGCTTGGAAGTAACCAGCCAAGAGACCCAGTACTTC. This rearrangement joins TRBV5-4 to TRBJ2-5; D not certain. This CDR3 has 15 residues. In germline, CDR1 is SGHNT, CDR2 YYREEE (reference sequence). Trimming pared 0 bases from V and 1 base from J, leaving 10 bases between.

The V call is TRBV2, the J call TRBJ2-7; TRBD2 aligns across 11 bases. Losses at the gene ends were 1 base for V and 3 bases for J; bases not matched to a gene: 2. The CDR3 spans 15 residues. CDR1 is SNHLY and CDR2 is FYNNEI in the germline V gene. The CDR3 reads CASSEEGLADYEQYF. The CDR3 nucleotides read TGTGCCAGCAGTGAAGAGGGACTAGCGGACTACGAGCAGTACTTC.

The J gene is TRBJ2-1, the V gene TRBV12-3 or TRBV12-4; possibly TRBD1 for D (5 bases). V was clipped by 6 bases and J by 8 bases, with 14 bases between them. The CDR3 is 13 residues long. The CDR3 loop reads CASSRTRWDEQFF. CDR3 DNA: TGTGCCAGCAGCCGGACACGCTGGGATGAGCAGTTCTTC.